These T cell receptor beta chains were read from a single sample in a study of identifying expanded T cells in peripheral blood. Clones were sequenced by immunoSEQ multiplex PCR, and TCRdb holds only the in-frame ones, with some missing. The sample has 95,000 to 100,000 clones, approximately 90% seen once. The specimen sequenced was blood. Receptor source: a person between 18 and 75 years old in good health. The conserved cysteine and the conserved F or W are not part of the CDR3 here. The order of the fields is J gene, V gene, CDR3 protein.

>TRBJ2-2|TRBV11-2
ASSTIRDRGLGGELF
>TRBJ1-1|TRBV18
ASSRNLAQDRTEAF
>TRBJ1-5|TRBV6-5
ASSYSGISNQPQH
>TRBJ2-7|TRBV9
ASSAQGRDSYEQY
>TRBJ1-3|TRBV7-9
ASSPGQGHSGNTIY
>TRBJ2-7|TRBV27
ASSSQGFSYEQY
>TRBJ2-1|TRBV30
AWNKRNEQF
>TRBJ2-7|TRBV15
ATSSLTSSRDEQY
>TRBJ2-2|TRBV7-2
ASRSPTGGWAGELF
>TRBJ2-3|TRBV15
ATSITSGGAKDTQY
>TRBJ1-2|TRBV7-2
ASSLSARQGGYT
>TRBJ2-3|TRBV7-2
ASSRPGRRNTQY
>TRBJ2-6|TRBV27
ASSLFTQAAPGANVLT
>TRBJ1-4|TRBV27
ASSSRLGDESEKLF
>TRBJ1-5|TRBV30
AWTTGLGRPQH
>TRBJ1-1|TRBV14
ASSQGRGGNTEAF
>TRBJ2-7|TRBV11-2
ASSLETLVRYWGQDSEQY
>TRBJ2-3|TRBV6-5
ASSYLAGGTDTQY
>TRBJ1-2|TRBV13
ASSLGLNYGYT
>TRBJ2-7|TRBV13
ASSSKGGGPGEKYEQY
>TRBJ2-2|TRBV4-3
ASSSSAEGYTGELF
>TRBJ1-1|TRBV4-2
ASSQAYATGNTEAF
>TRBJ1-1|TRBV4-3
ASSQDWGGIATEAF
>TRBJ1-1|TRBV7-9
ASSSSQNTEAF
>TRBJ1-2|TRBV4-1
ASSPPGQGSVPGGYT
>TRBJ2-5|TRBV5-6
ASSRTQETQY
>TRBJ2-5|TRBV6-5
ASGFRVETQY
>TRBJ2-5|TRBV5-1
ASSLNTGGLETQY
>TRBJ2-1|TRBV7-2
ASSLAYNNEQF
>TRBJ2-5|TRBV4-1
ASSQDREETQY
>TRBJ2-4|TRBV12-2
ASRLAANQNIQY
>TRBJ2-6|TRBV5-1
ASSLVGSGANVLT
>TRBJ2-5|TRBV7-2
ASSLSFVRSLGTQY
>TRBJ1-6|TRBV28
ASSTHRGGSPLH
>TRBJ2-1|TRBV27
ASSRAGEASYNEQF
>TRBJ2-7|TRBV14
ASSQVGSSYEQY
>TRBJ2-2|TRBV13
ASSGGFTGELF
>TRBJ2-7|TRBV2
ASERTGTYEQY
>TRBJ1-1|TRBV5-1
ASSLFENTEAF
>TRBJ2-5|TRBV7-8
ASSGLAGGGYGIQTQY
>TRBJ1-2|TRBV4-3
ASSQVGQSVGYT
>TRBJ2-7|TRBV6-5
ASSYSIPRGAGEQY
>TRBJ2-4|TRBV7-2
ASSLAGFGTGRNIQY
>TRBJ2-3|TRBV7-2
ASSYSGTDTQY
>TRBJ1-1|TRBV4-3
ASSPLGVNTEAF
>TRBJ1-5|TRBV19
ASSITGGNQPQH
>TRBJ2-5|TRBV7-2
ASSFGLAGKETQY
>TRBJ1-5|TRBV28
ASKGINNQPQH
>TRBJ1-1|TRBV10-3
AISGTQGRTEAF
>TRBJ1-2|TRBV7-9
ASSLFSRGAGGYT